The T cell receptor beta chain under discussion was sequenced for a study of T cell changes during pregnancy in multiple sclerosis. V gave up 6 bases and J gave up 9 bases, with 13 bases separating them. The CDR3 sequence is 12 residues long. Germline V lookup: CDR1 MNHEY, CDR2 SMNVEV (reference sequence). TCRdb's copy holds only in-frame clones and misses some; the assay was immunoSEQ multiplex PCR. The sample contains tens of thousands of clones, around 91% of which appear only once. This receptor was identified in a female donor with multiple sclerosis, enrolled in a pregnancy study. The sample consisted of CD4+ T cells from peripheral blood mononuclear cells, taken in the second trimester of pregnancy. The chain is built from TRBV27 and TRBJ2-3; D may be TRBD1 (5 bases). CDR3 region: CASRSRASTQYF. The CDR3 DNA reads TGTGCCAGCAGGTCCAGGGCCTCAACGCAGTATTTT.